The rows below give T cell receptor beta chains drawn from one sample of a study of blood T cell repertoires in COVID-19. The method was immunoSEQ multiplex PCR; TCRdb's version includes in-frame clones alone and lacks a portion of them. The sample carries around 200,000 clones, around 82% recorded once. Sample: PBMCs or T cells enriched from blood (not recorded which). The receptors were sampled from a woman aged 40-49 years with acute COVID-19. The CDR3 runs from the conserved cysteine through the conserved F or W. The D gene is left open where the match is weak. Size is omitted from some rows. Given values are once, few, many or a class for expanded clones.

clone_size | j_call | d_call | v_call | cdr3_aa | cdr3_nt
few | TRBJ1-4 | TRBD1 | TRBV6-5 | CASSRTGSGNEKLFF | TGTGCCAGCAGCCGGACAGGGTCGGGGAATGAAAAACTGTTTTTT
- | TRBJ2-1 | - | TRBV20-1 | CSASSYRFHNEQFF | TGCAGTGCTAGTTCCTATAGATTTCACAATGAGCAGTTCTTC
- | TRBJ1-4 | - | TRBV29-1 | CSVRDSRRNEKLFF | TGCAGCGTCCGTGACAGCCGTCGGAATGAAAAACTGTTTTTT
- | TRBJ2-5 | TRBD1 | TRBV7-9 | CASSWGQGETQYF | TGTGCCAGCAGCTGGGGACAGGGTGAGACCCAGTACTTC
once | TRBJ1-2 | - | TRBV29-1 | CSVATGDIYGYTF | TGCAGCGTGGCGACAGGTGATATCTATGGCTACACCTTC
few | TRBJ2-1 | TRBD2 | TRBV7-9 | CASSSLAGGRGEQFF | TGTGCCAGCAGCTCCCTGGCGGGGGGGCGCGGTGAGCAGTTCTTC
- | TRBJ2-1 | TRBD2 | TRBV10-3 | CAIERDRARLTSGRRSNEQFF | TGTGCCATCGAGAGGGACAGAGCCCGCTTGACTAGCGGGAGAAGATCGAATGAGCAGTTCTTC
- | TRBJ2-3 | - | TRBV21-1 | CASSDRGSTDTQYF | TGTGCCAGCAGCGACAGGGGGAGCACAGATACGCAGTATTTT
few | TRBJ1-6 | TRBD1 | TRBV5-5 | CASSLVLTGGSPLHF | TGTGCCAGCAGCTTGGTATTGACAGGGGGGTCACCCCTCCACTTT
- | TRBJ2-7 | TRBD1 | TRBV2 | CASNNRGLFYEQYF | TGTGCCAGCAATAACAGGGGATTGTTCTACGAGCAGTACTTC
- | TRBJ2-5 | TRBD2 | TRBV5-4 | CASTGGAGVETQYF | TGTGCCAGCACCGGGGGAGCGGGAGTAGAGACCCAGTACTTC
- | TRBJ1-4 | TRBD1 | TRBV15 | CATSRLGQAVGLFF | TGTGCCACCAGCAGACTAGGACAGGCTGTAGGGCTGTTTTTT
- | TRBJ1-5 | - | TRBV19 | CASSIWEDNQPQHF | TGTGCCAGTAGTATTTGGGAGGACAATCAGCCCCAGCATTTT
- | TRBJ2-1 | TRBD1 | TRBV16 | CASSQSGQGVQFF | TGTGCCAGCAGCCAATCGGGACAGGGGGTCCAGTTCTTC
- | TRBJ1-4 | - | TRBV5-4 | CASSLSGVGEKLFF | TGTGCCAGCAGCTTGTCAGGGGTGGGAGAAAAACTGTTTTTT
few | TRBJ2-1 | TRBD2 | TRBV18 | CASSLAGGHLNEQFF | TGTGCCAGCTCACTAGCGGGGGGGCATTTGAATGAGCAGTTCTTC
few | TRBJ2-3 | - | TRBV29-1 | CSGRGLTSTDTQYF | TGCAGCGGGCGGGGGCTTACTAGCACAGATACGCAGTATTTT
- | TRBJ1-2 | TRBD1 | TRBV9 | CASSASGTGYGYTF | TGTGCCAGCAGCGCCTCCGGGACAGGGTATGGCTACACCTTC
- | TRBJ1-1 | - | TRBV20-1 | CSAAGSEAFF | TGCAGTGCGGCAGGGTCTGAAGCTTTCTTT
few | TRBJ1-2 | - | TRBV14 | CASSQEIIEGSGYTF | TGTGCCAGCAGCCAAGAAATAATTGAGGGAAGTGGCTACACCTTC
- | TRBJ2-1 | - | TRBV3-1/TRBV3-2 | CASSQDQLAAYNEQFF | TGTGCCAGCAGCCAAGATCAGCTAGCAGCCTACAATGAGCAGTTCTTC
- | TRBJ1-2 | TRBD1 | TRBV29-1 | CSGGTGNYGYTF | TGCAGCGGCGGGACAGGGAACTATGGCTACACCTTC
- | TRBJ1-2 | TRBD1 | TRBV19 | CASSSLRDRGGVHGYTF | TGTGCCAGTAGCTCTCTCCGGGACAGGGGTGGGGTCCATGGCTACACCTTC
- | TRBJ2-7 | - | TRBV6-5 | CASRQTTRLYEQYF | TGTGCCAGCAGACAGACAACGCGCCTCTACGAGCAGTACTTC
few | TRBJ1-1 | - | TRBV9 | CASSQGSLGNTEAFF | TGTGCCAGCAGCCAGGGGAGCCTCGGGAACACTGAAGCTTTCTTT